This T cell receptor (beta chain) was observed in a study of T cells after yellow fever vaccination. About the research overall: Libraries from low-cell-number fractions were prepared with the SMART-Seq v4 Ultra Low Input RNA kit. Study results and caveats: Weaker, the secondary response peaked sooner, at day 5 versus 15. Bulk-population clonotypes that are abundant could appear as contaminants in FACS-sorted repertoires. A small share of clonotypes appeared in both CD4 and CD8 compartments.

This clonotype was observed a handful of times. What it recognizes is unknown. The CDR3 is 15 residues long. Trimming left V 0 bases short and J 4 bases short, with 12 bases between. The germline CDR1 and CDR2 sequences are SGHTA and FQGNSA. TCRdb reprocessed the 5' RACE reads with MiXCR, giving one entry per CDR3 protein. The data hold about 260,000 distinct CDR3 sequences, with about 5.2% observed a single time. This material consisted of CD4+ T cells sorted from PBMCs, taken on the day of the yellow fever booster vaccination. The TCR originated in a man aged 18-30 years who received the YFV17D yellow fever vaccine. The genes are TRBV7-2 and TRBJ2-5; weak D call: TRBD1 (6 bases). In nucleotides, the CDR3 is TGTGCCAGCAGCTTAGCGCCACAGGGTTCAGAGACCCAGTACTTC. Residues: CASSLAPQGSETQYF.